This TCR beta chain stems from a study of graft-versus-host responses after intestinal transplantation. Some clones are missing from TCRdb's copy, which holds only in-frame ones; the method was immunoSEQ multiplex PCR. The top ten hold 0.38% of the sample, which has about 59,000 clones, approximately 94% seen once. This clone occurred once. No antigen is known for it. The sequence came from a human donor who was the organ donor for an intestinal transplant. The sample here was unstimulated CD4+ T cells sorted from spleen or lymph node cells, taken before transplant.

The CDR3 sequence: CASRTGGYYHSSTDTQYF. CDR3 nucleotide sequence: TGTGCCAGCAGAACCGGCGGCTACTATCATTCTAGCACAGATACGCAGTATTTT. The rearrangement joins TRBV2 to TRBJ2-3; D uncertain. V was shortened by 6 bases and J by 0 bases, with 22 bases between the two germline ends. The CDR3 length is 18 residues. Per the germline V gene, CDR1 is SNHLY and CDR2 is FYNNEI.